This entry concerns a single TCR beta chain. It lacks a known antigen. Within one base of it there is no much larger clone, and no base qualities were kept. The data derive from a study of blood T cell repertoires in COVID-19 (TCRdb year 2020). For context, the study as a whole: Samples covering the acute and convalescent phases of COVID-19 were provided by collaborators in the United States, Italy and Spain. The material from the prospective study consisted of cDNA or gDNA derived from T cells, B-cell-depleted T cells, or PBMCs. Samples came from the ongoing ImmuneRACE study (first 160 participants) plus 1,254 subjects from 6 global collaborators. Where available, HLA class I and class II types were taken from metadata supplied by the sample provider and were not determined by assay-based typing. A freely available public database, intended as a resource for researchers studying the immune response to SARS-CoV-2, is where the repertoires were released. A de-identified subject ID, COVID-19 status, age in years and sex were almost always included in the sample metadata. The dataset comprised deeply sampled blood TCRbeta repertoires from subjects exposed to, actively infected with, or recovered from COVID-19.

The immunoSEQ Assay, a bias-controlled multiplex PCR, was used to amplify TCRbeta CDR3 regions from genomic DNA. The source study handled its data this way. Nucleated cell counts per sample were estimated from amplification of reference gene primers within the assay. Sequence reads were collapsed and filtered to measure the absolute abundance of every unique TCRbeta CDR3 rearrangement. For each sample, productive Simpson clonality was calculated as the square root of Simpson's diversity index across productive rearrangements. The clones in this table, taken by TCRdb from immuneACCESS, are in-frame only. Not every clone is retained; where verified, under half of the shortfall comes from an unresolved V gene, and the cause of the rest is unknown. V and J calls and clone size are as listed in that table; D and trimming were resolved from the DNA. Counted in this sample were around 240,000 clones; 80% to 90% of them appeared once. In total, the top ten clones hold over 0.85% of the sample.

Participants in the prospective study were aged roughly 18 to 100 years, lived in about two dozen United States geographic areas, and enrolled through a virtual design. In the prospective study, participants were assigned to cohorts based on the clinical history participants reported in a screening survey and a study questionnaire. Exposed participants had been in contact, within 2 weeks of entering the study, with a person who had a PCR-confirmed or clinician-diagnosed case of COVID-19. In the prospective study, mobile phlebotomists collected whole blood, serum and a nasopharyngeal or oropharyngeal swab from each participant. Over an approximately two-month period, participants in the prospective study had the option of providing additional blood draws and questionnaires. Prospective study blood samples were shipped either frozen or at room temperature before DNA extraction. The junction shows trimming of 1 base on V and 5 bases on J, plus 9 bases between the germline ends. The CDR3 spans 14 residues, from the cysteine through the phenylalanine. Of all the DNA, just the CDR3 is kept, 42 bases in frame from base 1. Sequences LNHDA (CDR1) and SQIVND (CDR2) are obtained from the germline V gene (reference sequence).

Findings and caveats that apply to the study as a whole: The quantity of clinical and demographic metadata differed by source and by participant and was supplied without curation.

Source material: PBMCs or T cells enriched from blood (not recorded which). The chain uses TRBV19 and TRBJ1-5; tentative D gene TRBD1, with 5 bases matching. This TCR was recovered from a man in his fifties who had been exposed to COVID-19. Read as DNA, the sequence is TGTGCCAGTAGTATAGTAAGGGGTGATCAGCCCCAGCATTTT. This yields the protein CASSIVRGDQPQHF.